This is a list of T cell receptor beta chains from one sample in a study of OX40 agonist ivuxolimab in advanced cancers. TCRdb keeps only in-frame clones here, not all; method: immunoSEQ multiplex PCR. Among just over 95,000 clones listed, around 91% were seen once. Material: CD4+ or CD8+ T cells sorted from blood, obtained in a trial of the OX40 agonist ivuxolimab. The receptors derive from an adult with an advanced solid tumor such as melanoma, head and neck, liver or kidney cancer. The CDR3 runs from the conserved cysteine through the conserved F or W. The order of the fields is D gene, V gene, J gene, clone size, CDR3 length, CDR3 protein, CDR3 DNA. A D gene is named only where the DNA matches it firmly. Some rows mark clone size as missing; the rest say once, few, many or name a class of expanded clone.

>-|TRBV7-2|TRBJ1-1|-|11
CASSLDRKAFF
TGTGCCAGCAGCTTGGACCGAAAAGCTTTCTTT
>-|TRBV2|TRBJ1-5|-|14
CASSRREVGQPQHF
TGTGCCAGCAGCCGTCGGGAGGTAGGTCAGCCCCAGCATTTT
>-|TRBV30|TRBJ1-3|-|15
CAWSGRIYSGNTIYF
TGTGCCTGGAGTGGACGGATATACTCTGGAAACACCATATATTTT
>-|TRBV14|TRBJ1-2|-|12
CASSRVGGGYTF
TGTGCCAGCAGCCGTGTAGGTGGGGGCTACACCTTC
>-|TRBV19|TRBJ2-7|-|14
CASSPSGYPYEQYF
TGTGCCAGTAGTCCCAGCGGATACCCCTACGAGCAGTACTTC
>TRBD1|TRBV5-1|TRBJ1-1|-|15
CASSFQGGLNTEAFF
TGCGCCAGCAGCTTCCAGGGGGGGTTGAACACTGAAGCTTTCTTT
>TRBD1|TRBV19|TRBJ2-1|-|15
CASSTGRPGGNEQFF
TGTGCCAGTAGTACAGGCAGGCCAGGGGGCAATGAGCAGTTCTTC
>TRBD2|TRBV15|TRBJ2-7|-|14
CATSIAGVIYEQYF
TGTGCCACCAGCATCGCGGGAGTTATCTACGAGCAGTACTTC
>TRBD1|TRBV10-1|TRBJ2-3|-|13
CASSRQGADTQYF
TGCGCCAGCAGTCGACAGGGAGCAGATACGCAGTATTTT
>-|TRBV11-1|TRBJ1-2|once|12
CASSLGVYGYTF
TGTGCCAGCAGCTTAGGGGTCTATGGCTACACCTTC
>TRBD2|TRBV28|TRBJ2-7|-|17
CASSPGTSGSIAYEQYF
TGTGCCAGCAGTCCGGGGACTAGCGGGAGTATTGCCTACGAGCAGTACTTC
>-|TRBV6-1|TRBJ1-6|-|15
CASSEVGGQVAPLHF
TGTGCCAGCAGTGAAGTCGGGGGGCAGGTAGCACCCCTCCACTTT
>TRBD2|TRBV30|TRBJ2-1|-|15
CAWWNPGRTGNEQFF
TGTGCCTGGTGGAACCCCGGGAGGACGGGCAATGAGCAGTTCTTC
>-|TRBV6-1|TRBJ1-5|-|12
CASSERAGTQHF
TGTGCCAGCAGTGAGCGGGCCGGGACCCAGCATTTT
>-|TRBV5-1|TRBJ2-1|-|16
CASSLAARSSYNEQFF
TGCGCCAGCAGCTTGGCAGCCCGAAGCTCCTACAATGAGCAGTTCTTC
>-|TRBV11-2|TRBJ2-2|-|14
CASSRGAATGELFF
TGTGCCAGCAGCCGGGGGGCGGCGACCGGGGAGCTGTTTTTT
>-|TRBV7-2|TRBJ2-2|few|16
CASSSEDFGGYGELFF
TGTGCCAGCAGCTCGGAAGATTTCGGAGGGTACGGGGAGCTGTTTTTT
>TRBD1|TRBV5-1|TRBJ2-1|-|15
CASSFEGAKYNEQFF
TGCGCCAGCAGCTTCGAGGGGGCCAAATACAATGAGCAGTTCTTC
>TRBD2|TRBV7-8|TRBJ2-1|-|17
CASSPRLTSGAQGEQFF
TGTGCCAGCAGCCCGCGACTTACTAGCGGGGCCCAGGGTGAGCAGTTCTTC
>TRBD2|TRBV7-6|TRBJ2-2|-|17
CASSLTSGGANTGELFF
TGTGCCAGCAGCTTAACTAGCGGGGGTGCGAACACCGGGGAGCTGTTTTTT
>TRBD2|TRBV4-2|TRBJ2-2|once|16
CASSQVAGGLAGELFF
TGTGCCAGCAGCCAAGTAGCGGGGGGGCTAGCTGGGGAGCTGTTTTTT
>-|TRBV7-6|TRBJ1-1|-|11
CASRPGQEAFF
TGTGCCAGCAGGCCAGGTCAGGAAGCTTTCTTT
>-|TRBV4-1|TRBJ1-4|-|15
CASSQQGPGGEKLFF
TGCGCCAGCAGCCAACAGGGGCCCGGAGGTGAAAAACTGTTTTTT
>TRBD1|TRBV5-1|TRBJ2-7|once|15
CASSLEGQRRNEQYF
TGCGCCAGCAGCCTCGAGGGACAGAGAAGGAACGAGCAGTACTTC
>-|TRBV27|TRBJ1-5|few|14
CASSWTREAQPQHF
TGTGCCAGCAGTTGGACTCGGGAAGCCCAGCCCCAGCATTTT
>-|TRBV6-1|TRBJ1-5|-|14
CASRSTHSNQPQHF
TGTGCCAGCAGGTCGACACATAGCAATCAGCCCCAGCATTTT
>TRBD1|TRBV7-9|TRBJ2-7|few|15
CASSLAAGGSYEQYF
TGTGCCAGCAGCTTAGCGGCAGGGGGCTCCTACGAGCAGTACTTC
>TRBD2|TRBV6-5|TRBJ2-3|-|16
CASSYPGGGATDTQYF
TGTGCCAGCAGTTACCCTGGCGGGGGGGCCACAGATACGCAGTATTTT
>-|TRBV5-5|TRBJ2-1|-|16
CASSSLVGQGRNEQFF
TGTGCCAGCAGCTCGTTGGTGGGGCAGGGGCGCAATGAGCAGTTCTTC
>-|TRBV29-1|TRBJ2-1|-|11
CSVGGHNEQFF
TGCAGCGTTGGGGGGCACAATGAGCAGTTCTTC
>TRBD1|TRBV6-5|TRBJ1-1|-|14
CASSPWDSNTEAFF
TGTGCCAGCAGCCCTTGGGACAGTAACACTGAAGCTTTCTTT
>-|TRBV5-4|TRBJ2-3|once|14
CASSTGPNTDTQYF
TGTGCCAGCAGCACGGGTCCGAACACAGATACGCAGTATTTT
>TRBD1|TRBV9|TRBJ2-1|-|14
CASSDGTGLREQFF
TGTGCCAGCAGCGATGGGACAGGCCTGCGTGAGCAGTTCTTC
>-|TRBV2|TRBJ2-3|-|12
CASGRGTDTQYF
TGTGCCAGCGGCAGGGGCACAGATACGCAGTATTTT
>-|TRBV30|TRBJ2-2|-|15
CAWSTGGAWYGELFF
TGTGCCTGGAGTACTGGGGGGGCCTGGTACGGGGAGCTGTTTTTT
>-|TRBV10-3|TRBJ2-3|-|16
CAISDPRGANTDTQYF
TGTGCCATCAGTGACCCTCGGGGGGCCAATACGGATACGCAGTATTTT
>TRBD2|TRBV28|TRBJ2-6|-|22
CASRRPGLAGGTTSSGANVLTF
TGTGCCAGCAGGAGACCGGGACTAGCGGGAGGTACCACGAGCTCTGGGGCCAACGTCCTGACTTTC
>-|TRBV2|TRBJ2-2|-|14
CASTRQTNTGELFF
TGTGCCAGCACTAGACAAACGAACACCGGGGAGCTGTTTTTT
>TRBD1|TRBV29-1|TRBJ2-7|-|13
CSVEGTGTYEQYF
TGCAGCGTTGAGGGGACAGGGACCTACGAGCAGTACTTC
>-|TRBV5-1|TRBJ1-1|-|14
CASSSEGLNTEAFF
TGCGCCAGCAGCTCGGAGGGCTTGAACACTGAAGCTTTCTTT
>-|TRBV27|TRBJ1-5|-|16
CASSSIQQPSNQPQHF
TGTGCCAGCAGTTCCATTCAACAGCCGAGCAATCAGCCCCAGCATTTT